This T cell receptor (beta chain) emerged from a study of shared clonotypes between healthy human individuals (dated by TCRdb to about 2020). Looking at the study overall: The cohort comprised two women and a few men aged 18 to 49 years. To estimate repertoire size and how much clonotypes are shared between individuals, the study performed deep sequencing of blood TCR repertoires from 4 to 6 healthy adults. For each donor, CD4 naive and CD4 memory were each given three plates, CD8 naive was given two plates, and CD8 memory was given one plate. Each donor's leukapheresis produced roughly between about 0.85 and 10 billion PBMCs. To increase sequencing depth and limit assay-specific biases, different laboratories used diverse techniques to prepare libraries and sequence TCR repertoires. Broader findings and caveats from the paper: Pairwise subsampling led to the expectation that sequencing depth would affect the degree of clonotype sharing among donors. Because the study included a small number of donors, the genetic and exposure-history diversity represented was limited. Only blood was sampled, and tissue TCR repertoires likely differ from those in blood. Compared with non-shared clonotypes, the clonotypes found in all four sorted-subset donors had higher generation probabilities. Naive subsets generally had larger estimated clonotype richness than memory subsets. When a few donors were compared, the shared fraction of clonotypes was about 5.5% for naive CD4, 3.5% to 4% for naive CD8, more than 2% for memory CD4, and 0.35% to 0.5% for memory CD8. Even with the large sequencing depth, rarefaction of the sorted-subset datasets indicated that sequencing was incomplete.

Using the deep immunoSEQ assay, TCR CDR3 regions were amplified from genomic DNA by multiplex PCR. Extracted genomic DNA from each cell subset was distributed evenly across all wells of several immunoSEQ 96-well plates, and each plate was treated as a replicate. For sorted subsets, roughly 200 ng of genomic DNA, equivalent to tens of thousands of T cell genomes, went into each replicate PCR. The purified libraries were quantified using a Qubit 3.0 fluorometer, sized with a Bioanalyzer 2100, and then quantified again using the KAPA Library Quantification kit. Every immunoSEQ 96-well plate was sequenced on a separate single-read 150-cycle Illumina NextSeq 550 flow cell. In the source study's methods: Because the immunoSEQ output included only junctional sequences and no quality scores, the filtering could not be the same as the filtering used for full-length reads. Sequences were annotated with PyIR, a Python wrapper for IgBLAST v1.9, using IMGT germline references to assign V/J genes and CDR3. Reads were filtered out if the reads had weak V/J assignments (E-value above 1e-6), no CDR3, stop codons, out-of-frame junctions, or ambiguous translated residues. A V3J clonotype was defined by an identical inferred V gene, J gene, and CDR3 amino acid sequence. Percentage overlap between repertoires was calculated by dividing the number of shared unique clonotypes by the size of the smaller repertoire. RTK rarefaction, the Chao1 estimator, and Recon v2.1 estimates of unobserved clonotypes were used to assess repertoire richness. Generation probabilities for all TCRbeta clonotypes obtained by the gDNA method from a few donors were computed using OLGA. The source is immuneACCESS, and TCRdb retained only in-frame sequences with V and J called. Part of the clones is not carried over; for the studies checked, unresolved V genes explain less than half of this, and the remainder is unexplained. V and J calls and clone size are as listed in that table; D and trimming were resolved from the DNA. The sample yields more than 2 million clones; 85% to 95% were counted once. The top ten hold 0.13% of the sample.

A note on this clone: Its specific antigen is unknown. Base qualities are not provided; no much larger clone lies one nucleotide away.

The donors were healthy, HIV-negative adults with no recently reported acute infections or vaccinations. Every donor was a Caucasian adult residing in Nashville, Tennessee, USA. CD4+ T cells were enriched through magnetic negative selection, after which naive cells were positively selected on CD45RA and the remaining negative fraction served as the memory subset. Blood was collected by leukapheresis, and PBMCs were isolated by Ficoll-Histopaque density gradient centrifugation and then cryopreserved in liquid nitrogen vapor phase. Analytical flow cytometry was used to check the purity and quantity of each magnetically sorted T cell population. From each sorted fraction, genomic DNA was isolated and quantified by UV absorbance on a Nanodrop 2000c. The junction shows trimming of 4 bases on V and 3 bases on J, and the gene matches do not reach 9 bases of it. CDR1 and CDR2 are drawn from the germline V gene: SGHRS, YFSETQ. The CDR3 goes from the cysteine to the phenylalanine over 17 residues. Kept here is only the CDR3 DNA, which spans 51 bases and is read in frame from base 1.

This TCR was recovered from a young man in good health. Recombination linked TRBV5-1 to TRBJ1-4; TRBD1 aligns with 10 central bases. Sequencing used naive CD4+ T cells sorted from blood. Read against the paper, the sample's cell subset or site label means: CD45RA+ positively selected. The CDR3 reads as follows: CASSRTGGNPANEKLFF. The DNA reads TGCGCCAGCAGCCGGACAGGGGGGAATCCGGCTAATGAAAAACTGTTTTTT. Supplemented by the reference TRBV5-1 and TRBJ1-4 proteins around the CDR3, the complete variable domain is KAGVTQTPRYLIKTRGQQVTLSCSPISGHRSVSWYQQTPGQGLQFLFEYFSETQRNKGNFPGRFSGRQFSNSRSEMNVSTLELGDSALYLCASSRTGGNPANEKLFFGSGTQLSVL.